This passage covers 15 T cell receptor beta chains from one sample sequenced in a study of CD8 T cells in ankylosing spondylitis. A single record per CDR3 protein comes from TCRdb applying MiXCR to the 5' RACE reads. The table shows under 450,000 distinct CDR3 sequences, with roughly 22% occurring only once. The sequenced material came from blood, either unsorted or a sorted T cell fraction (not recorded which). These receptors all come from a male donor with ankylosing spondylitis or in good health (not recorded which).

This clonotype turned up a few times. The chain joins TRBV29-1 to TRBJ2-1; D unresolved. The CDR3 is 13 amino acids. The germline V gene encodes CDR1 SQVTM and CDR2 ANQGSEA. V lost 0 bases, J lost 0 bases, and 3 bases lay in between. CDR3 protein: CSVEENSYNEQFF. Here the CDR3 DNA reads TGCAGCGTTGAAGAGAACTCCTACAATGAGCAGTTCTTC.

V and J are TRBV2 and TRBJ2-7; D possibly uses TRBD1 or TRBD2 (5 bases each). V lost 2 bases and J 7 bases, leaving 18 bases between the germline ends. Germline-derived CDR1 and CDR2 are SNHLY and FYNNEI. The CDR3 length is 15 residues. The CDR3 spells CASSEPRDGTREQYF. The CDR3 nucleotides read TGTGCCAGCAGTGAACCCCGGGACGGGACCAGGGAGCAGTACTTC.

The CDR3 loop reads CASSRGSGLAGSDEQFF. The DNA of the CDR3 is TGTGCCAGCAGTCGCGGGTCGGGACTAGCGGGTTCGGATGAGCAGTTCTTC. The V call is TRBV12-3 or TRBV12-4, the J call TRBJ2-1; 12 positions match TRBD2. The CDR3 loop spans 17 amino acids. Trimming removed 5 bases from V and 8 bases from J; junction bases left unmatched: 13.

The chain is built from TRBV2 and TRBJ2-1, with 8 bases fitting TRBD2. Germline assignment: CDR1 SNHLY and CDR2 FYNNEI. V lost 4 bases to trimming and J lost 5 bases; unmatched junction nucleotides: 4. The CDR3 loop spans 14 amino acids. CDR3 protein: CASSVDSGDNEQFF. CDR3 nucleotide sequence: TGTGCCAGCAGTGTAGATAGCGGGGACAATGAGCAGTTCTTC. Complete variable domain (other parts from reference TRBV2 and TRBJ2-1): EPEVTQTPSHQVTQMGQEVILRCVPISNHLYFYWYRQILGQKVEFLVSFYNNEISEKSEIFDDQFSVERPDGSNFTLKIRSTKLEDSAMYFCASSVDSGDNEQFFGPGTRLTVL.

This clonotype showed up just a few times. The chain combines TRBV29-1 with TRBJ2-7, with 7 positions matching TRBD1. The CDR3 length is 13 residues. J was trimmed by 0 bases and V by 5 bases; bases with no gene match: 4. Looked up from germline, CDR1 is SQVTM and CDR2 is ANQGSEA. CDR3 DNA: TGCAGCGTTCTAGGGGGCACCTCCTACGAGCAGTACTTC. This translates into CSVLGGTSYEQYF.

In this sample, this clonotype turned up a few times. The chain uses TRBV4-1 and TRBJ2-1; the D call may be TRBD1 or TRBD2 (5 bases each). With 3 bases removed from V and 8 bases from J, the gap between germline ends came to 11 bases. The CDR3 length is 13 residues. Germline-derived CDR1 and CDR2 are MGHRA and YSYEKL. The CDR3 protein is CASSQAGSDEQFF. CDR3 DNA sequence: TGCGCCAGCAGCCAGGCAGGGAGTGATGAGCAGTTCTTC.

The rearrangement joins TRBV6-1 to TRBJ2-5; 7 bases agree with TRBD2. After removal of 6 bases from V and 5 bases from J, the junction contained 12 bases not matched to a gene. The CDR3 has 15 amino acids. CDR1 and CDR2 (germline): MNHNS, SASEGT. The CDR3: CASSPPGLGRETQYF. CDR3 DNA sequence: TGTGCCAGCAGCCCGCCAGGCCTCGGGAGGGAGACCCAGTACTTC.

Only a few counts were recorded for this clonotype. This sequence joins TRBV12-3 or TRBV12-4 and TRBJ2-7, with 9 bases aligning to TRBD1. This CDR3 spans 16 amino acids. V lost 1 base, J lost 3 bases, and 7 bases stayed unmatched. The CDR3 nucleotides read TGTGCCAGCAGTTTAGAATTTAGGACAGGGGACTACGAGCAGTACTTC. Translating gives CASSLEFRTGDYEQYF.

The genes are TRBV2 and TRBJ2-3, with 12 bases fitting TRBD1. With V trimmed by 5 bases and J by 0 bases, 12 bases remained unmatched. CDR3 length equals 19 residues. Looked up from germline, CDR1 is SNHLY and CDR2 is FYNNEI. The CDR3 loop is CASSFRGTGGISSTDTQYF. The CDR3 DNA follows: TGTGCCAGCAGTTTTCGTGGGACAGGGGGCATCTCTAGCACAGATACGCAGTATTTT.

This chain connects TRBV6-4 to TRBJ1-1, with 7 nucleotides matching TRBD1. V lost 5 bases to trimming and J lost 3 bases; unmatched junction nucleotides: 9. The germline CDR1 and CDR2 sequences are MRHNA and SNTAGT. This CDR3 is 15 amino acids long. The CDR3 sequence is CASSTPNRGYTEAFF. In DNA form, the CDR3 reads TGTGCCAGCAGTACCCCAAACAGGGGTTACACTGAAGCTTTCTTT.

The gene calls are TRBV5-6 and TRBJ1-6; D ambiguous. The CDR3 length is 18 residues. Germline CDR1 and CDR2: SGHDT and YYEEEE. V lost 3 bases and J lost 4, with 20 bases in between. CDR3 DNA: TGTGCCAGCAGCTCCCCGACGGACCCTGTCCCATATAATTCACCCCTCCACTTT. Encoded protein: CASSSPTDPVPYNSPLHF.

This clonotype was detected a few times. V gene TRBV5-5 combines with J gene TRBJ2-7; D gene unclear. The germline V gene has CDR1 SGHKS and CDR2 YYEKEE (reference sequence). The CDR3 is made up of 16 amino acids. V shed 4 bases and J shed 1 base, with 18 bases lying between them. In DNA form, the CDR3 reads TGTGCCAGCAGCGCGCCGCTCCTAGACGGATCCTACGAGCAGTACTTC. Translating it yields CASSAPLLDGSYEQYF.

This chain links TRBV4-1 with TRBJ2-3; D might be TRBD1 or TRBD2, each matching 5 bases. This CDR3 is 15 amino acids long. Trimming removed 5 bases at V and 1 base at J, with 13 bases between. The V gene's germline CDR1 is MGHRA and CDR2 YSYEKL. The CDR3 loop is CASSLGDLGTDTQYF. Written as DNA, the CDR3 is TGCGCCAGCAGCTTGGGGGACCTTGGCACAGATACGCAGTATTTT.

This clonotype is a singleton in its sample. The chain links TRBV7-8 to TRBJ2-7; D remains ambiguous. The length of the CDR3 is 16 residues. Germline-derived CDR1 and CDR2 are SGHVS and FQNEAQ. V lost 2 bases and J 0 bases, leaving 14 bases between the germline ends. The CDR3 DNA follows: TGTGCCAGCAGCTTAATAGCAGGCTTGAGCTCCTACGAGCAGTACTTC. This gives the protein CASSLIAGLSSYEQYF.

This clonotype was seen a handful of times. The CDR3 nucleotides are TGTGCCAGCAGTTTGAGGGCAGGGAGGGATCAGCCCCAGCATTTT. Residues: CASSLRAGRDQPQHF. The chain uses TRBV12-3 or TRBV12-4 and TRBJ1-5; maybe TRBD1 (5 bases). The CDR3 spans 15 residues. Trimming took 3 bases from V and 5 from J, leaving 14 bases between them.